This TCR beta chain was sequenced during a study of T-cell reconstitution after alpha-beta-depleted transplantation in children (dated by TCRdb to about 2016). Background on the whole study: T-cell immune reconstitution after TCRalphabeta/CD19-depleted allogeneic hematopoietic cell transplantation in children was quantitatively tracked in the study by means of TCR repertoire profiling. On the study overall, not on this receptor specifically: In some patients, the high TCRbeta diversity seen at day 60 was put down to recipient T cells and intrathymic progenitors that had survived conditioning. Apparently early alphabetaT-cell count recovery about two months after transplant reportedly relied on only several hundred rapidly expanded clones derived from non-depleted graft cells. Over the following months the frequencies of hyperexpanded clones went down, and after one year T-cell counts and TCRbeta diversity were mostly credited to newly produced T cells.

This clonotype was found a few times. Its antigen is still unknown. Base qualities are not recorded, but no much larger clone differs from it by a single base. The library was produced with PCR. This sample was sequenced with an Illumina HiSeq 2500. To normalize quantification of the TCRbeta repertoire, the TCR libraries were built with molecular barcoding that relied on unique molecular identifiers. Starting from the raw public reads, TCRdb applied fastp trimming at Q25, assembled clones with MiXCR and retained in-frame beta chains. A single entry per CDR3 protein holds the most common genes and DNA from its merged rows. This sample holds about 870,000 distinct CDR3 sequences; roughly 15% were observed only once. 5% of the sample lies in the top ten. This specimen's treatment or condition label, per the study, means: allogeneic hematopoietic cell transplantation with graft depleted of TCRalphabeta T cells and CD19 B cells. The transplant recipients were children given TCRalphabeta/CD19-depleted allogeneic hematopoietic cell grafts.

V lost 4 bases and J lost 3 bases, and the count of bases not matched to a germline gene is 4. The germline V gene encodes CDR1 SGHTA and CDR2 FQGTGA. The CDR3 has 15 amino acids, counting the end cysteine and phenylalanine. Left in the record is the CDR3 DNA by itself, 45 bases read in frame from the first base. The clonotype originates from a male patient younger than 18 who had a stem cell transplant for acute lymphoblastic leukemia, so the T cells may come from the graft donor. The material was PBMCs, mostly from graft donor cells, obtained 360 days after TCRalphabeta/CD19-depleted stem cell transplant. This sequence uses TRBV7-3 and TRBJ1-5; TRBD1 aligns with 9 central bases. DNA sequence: TGTGCCAGCAGCTCGGACAGGGGAGACAATCAGCCCCAGCATTTT. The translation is CASSSDRGDNQPQHF.